This entry concerns a single TCR beta chain. This CDR3 contains 16 residues. The trim removed 5 bases at V and 2 bases at J, leaving 9 bases unmatched. Germline V CDR1 and CDR2: SGDLS, YYNGEE. The data stem from a study of blood T cell repertoires in COVID-19. Study details: T cells, B-cell-depleted T cells, or PBMCs provided the cDNA or gDNA that served as material.

Produced via immunoSEQ multiplex PCR; TCRdb's table is partial and in-frame only. The sample yields 180,000 or so clones, around 79% seen once. Across about two dozen US areas, participants ranged in age from about 18 to 100 years. The recovered donors of Cohort 3 showed two negative PCRs, clearance, or symptom resolution. The chain joins TRBV9 to TRBJ1-4; 7 nucleotides agree with TRBD1. The TCR comes from a man aged 50 or older who had recovered from COVID-19. Material: PBMCs or T cells enriched from blood (not recorded which). The CDR3 is CASSAGQAITNEKLFF. The CDR3 DNA reads TGTGCCAGCAGTGCCGGACAGGCTATTACTAATGAAAAACTGTTTTTT.